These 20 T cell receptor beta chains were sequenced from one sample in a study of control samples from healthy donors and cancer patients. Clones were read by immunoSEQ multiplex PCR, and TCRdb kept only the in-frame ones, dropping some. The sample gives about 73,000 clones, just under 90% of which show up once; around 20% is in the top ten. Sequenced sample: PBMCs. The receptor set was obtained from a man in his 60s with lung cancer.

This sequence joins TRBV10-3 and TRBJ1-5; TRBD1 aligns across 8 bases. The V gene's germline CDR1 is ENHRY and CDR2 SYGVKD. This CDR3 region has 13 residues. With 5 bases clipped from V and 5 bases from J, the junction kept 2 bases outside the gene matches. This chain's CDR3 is CAISTDRDQPQHF. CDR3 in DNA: TGTGCCATCAGTACGGACAGGGATCAGCCCCAGCATTTT.

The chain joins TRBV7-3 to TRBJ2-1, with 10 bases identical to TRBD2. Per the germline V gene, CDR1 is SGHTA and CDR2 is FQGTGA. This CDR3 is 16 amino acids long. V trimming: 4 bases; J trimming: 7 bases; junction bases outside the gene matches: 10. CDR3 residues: CASSSLAGASLNEQFF. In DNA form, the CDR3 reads TGTGCCAGCAGCTCCCTAGCGGGGGCCAGTTTGAATGAGCAGTTCTTC.

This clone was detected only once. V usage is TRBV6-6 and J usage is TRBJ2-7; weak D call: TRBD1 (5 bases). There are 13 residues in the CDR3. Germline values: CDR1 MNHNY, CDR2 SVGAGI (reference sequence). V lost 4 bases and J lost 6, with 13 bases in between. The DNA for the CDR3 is TGTGCCAGCAGTTTATCCCAGGGCCCCGAGCAGTACTTC. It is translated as CASSLSQGPEQYF.

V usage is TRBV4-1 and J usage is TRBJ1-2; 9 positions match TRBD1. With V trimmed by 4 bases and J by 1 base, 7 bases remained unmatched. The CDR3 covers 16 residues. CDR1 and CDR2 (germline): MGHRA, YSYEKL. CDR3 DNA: TGCGCCAGCAGCCCCCGGACAGGGGTTGGTAACTATGGCTACACCTTC. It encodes CASSPRTGVGNYGYTF.

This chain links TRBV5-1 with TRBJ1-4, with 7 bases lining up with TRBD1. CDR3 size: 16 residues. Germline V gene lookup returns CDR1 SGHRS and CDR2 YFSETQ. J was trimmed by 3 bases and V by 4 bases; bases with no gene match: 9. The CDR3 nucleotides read TGCGCCAGCAGCCCTTTGGTCGACAGGGCTAATGAAAAACTGTTTTTT. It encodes CASSPLVDRANEKLFF.

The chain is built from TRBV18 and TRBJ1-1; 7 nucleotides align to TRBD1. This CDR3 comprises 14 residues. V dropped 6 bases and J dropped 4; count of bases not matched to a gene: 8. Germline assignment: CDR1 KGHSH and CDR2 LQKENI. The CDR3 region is CASSQGETGTEAFF. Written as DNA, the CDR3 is TGTGCCAGCTCCCAGGGGGAAACGGGCACTGAAGCTTTCTTT.

CDR3 residues: CASSLGRTITDTQYF. The CDR3 DNA is TGCGCCAGCAGCTTGGGACGGACGATCACAGATACGCAGTATTTT. V usage is TRBV5-1 and J usage is TRBJ2-3; D remains ambiguous. Germline CDR1 and CDR2: SGHRS and YFSETQ. The CDR3 is 15 amino acids. Trimming left V 0 bases short and J 2 bases short, with 10 bases between.

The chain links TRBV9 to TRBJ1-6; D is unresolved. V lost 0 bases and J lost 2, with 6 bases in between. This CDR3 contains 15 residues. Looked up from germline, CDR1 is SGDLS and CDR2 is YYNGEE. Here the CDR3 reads CASSVEGTYNSPLHF. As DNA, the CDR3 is TGTGCCAGCAGCGTAGAGGGAACCTATAATTCACCCCTCCACTTT.

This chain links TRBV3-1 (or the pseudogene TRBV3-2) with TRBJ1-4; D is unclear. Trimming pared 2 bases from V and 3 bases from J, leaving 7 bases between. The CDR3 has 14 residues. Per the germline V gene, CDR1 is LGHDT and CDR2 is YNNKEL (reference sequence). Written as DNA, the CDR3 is TGTGCCAGCAGCCAACAGTACGCTAATGAAAAACTGTTTTTT. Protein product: CASSQQYANEKLFF.

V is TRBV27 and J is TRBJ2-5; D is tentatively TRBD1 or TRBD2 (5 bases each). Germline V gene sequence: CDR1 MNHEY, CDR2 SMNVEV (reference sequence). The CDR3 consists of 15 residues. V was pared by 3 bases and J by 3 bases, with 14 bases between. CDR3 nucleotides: TGTGCCAGCAGTTTGTCCGGGACGCAGAAAGAGACCCAGTACTTC. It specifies CASSLSGTQKETQYF.

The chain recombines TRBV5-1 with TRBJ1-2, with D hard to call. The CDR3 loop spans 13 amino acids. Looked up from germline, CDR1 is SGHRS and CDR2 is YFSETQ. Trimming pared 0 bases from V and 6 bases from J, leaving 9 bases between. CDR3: CASSLGQIDGYTF. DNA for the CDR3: TGCGCCAGCAGCTTGGGACAAATAGATGGCTACACCTTC. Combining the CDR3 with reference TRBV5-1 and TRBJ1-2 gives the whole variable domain KAGVTQTPRYLIKTRGQQVTLSCSPISGHRSVSWYQQTPGQGLQFLFEYFSETQRNKGNFPGRFSGRQFSNSRSEMNVSTLELGDSALYLCASSLGQIDGYTFGSGTRLTVV.

The CDR3 nucleotides read TGTGCCAGCAGTTTATTTCCGGGGAACACTGAAGCTTTCTTT. Its translation is CASSLFPGNTEAFF. The rearrangement uses TRBV27 and TRBJ1-1; D call uncertain. The V end was cut by 1 base, the J end by 1 base, with 7 bases between. CDR3 length equals 14 residues. CDR1 is MNHEY and CDR2 is SMNVEV in the germline V gene (reference sequence).

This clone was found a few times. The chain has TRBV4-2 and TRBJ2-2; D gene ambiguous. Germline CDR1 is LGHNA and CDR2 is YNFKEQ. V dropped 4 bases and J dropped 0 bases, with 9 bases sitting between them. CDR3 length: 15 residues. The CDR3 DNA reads TGTGCCAGCAGCCTACCCCACACGAACACCGGGGAGCTGTTTTTT. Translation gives CASSLPHTNTGELFF.

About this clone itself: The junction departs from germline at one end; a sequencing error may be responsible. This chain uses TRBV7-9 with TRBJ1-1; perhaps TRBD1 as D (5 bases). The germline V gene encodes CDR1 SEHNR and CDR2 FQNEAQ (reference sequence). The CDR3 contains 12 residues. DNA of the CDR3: TGTGCCAGCAGCATAGCAGGGACTGAAGCTTTCTTT. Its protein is CASSIAGTEAFF.

CDR3 DNA sequence: TGTGCCAGCTCACCACGGGTGGACAGGGGCGGCGAGCAGTACTTC. Its translation is CASSPRVDRGGEQYF. V is TRBV18 and J is TRBJ2-7; 9 bases match TRBD1. Per germline, CDR1 KGHSH and CDR2 LQKENI. The CDR3 runs to 15 residues. The ends lost 1 base at V and 6 bases at J; junction bases unmatched: 7. Combining the CDR3 with reference TRBV18 and TRBJ2-7 gives the whole variable domain NAGVMQNPRHLVRRRGQEARLRCSPMKGHSHVYWYRQLPEEGLKFMVYLQKENIIDESGMPKERFSAEFPKEGPSILRIQQVVRGDSAAYFCASSPRVDRGGEQYFGPGTRLTVT.

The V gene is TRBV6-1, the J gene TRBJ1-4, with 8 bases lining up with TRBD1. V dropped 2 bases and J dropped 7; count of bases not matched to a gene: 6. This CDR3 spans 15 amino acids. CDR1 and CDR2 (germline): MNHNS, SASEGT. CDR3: CASSETRTGTEKLFF. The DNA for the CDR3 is TGTGCCAGCAGTGAAACAAGGACAGGGACTGAAAAACTGTTTTTT.

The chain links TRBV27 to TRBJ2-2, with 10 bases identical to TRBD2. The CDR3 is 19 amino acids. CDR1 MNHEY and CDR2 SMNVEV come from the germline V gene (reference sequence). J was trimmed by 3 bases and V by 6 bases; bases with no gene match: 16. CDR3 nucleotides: TGTGCCAGCAGCCTTTACGGCGCTAGCGGGGGAAGGGACACCGGGGAGCTGTTTTTT. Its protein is CASSLYGASGGRDTGELFF.

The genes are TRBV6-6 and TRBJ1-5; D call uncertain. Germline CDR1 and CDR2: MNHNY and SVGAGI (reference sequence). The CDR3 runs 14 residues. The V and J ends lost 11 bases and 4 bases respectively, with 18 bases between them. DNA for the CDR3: TGTGCCGGCTCCCACGGGGAAAATAATCAGCCCCAGCATTTT. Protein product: CAGSHGENNQPQHF.

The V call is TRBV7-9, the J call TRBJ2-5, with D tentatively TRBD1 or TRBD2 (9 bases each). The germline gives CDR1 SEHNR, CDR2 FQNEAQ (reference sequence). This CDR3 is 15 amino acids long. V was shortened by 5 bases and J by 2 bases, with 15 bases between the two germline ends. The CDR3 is CASSPSGTGQETQYF. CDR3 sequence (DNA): TGTGCCAGCAGCCCTAGCGGGACAGGGCAAGAGACCCAGTACTTC.

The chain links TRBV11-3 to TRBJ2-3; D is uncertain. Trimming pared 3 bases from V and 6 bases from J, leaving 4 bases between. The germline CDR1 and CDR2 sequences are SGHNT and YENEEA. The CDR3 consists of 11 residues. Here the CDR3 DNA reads TGTGCCAGCAGCTTCGGCGATACGCAGTATTTT. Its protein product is CASSFGDTQYF.